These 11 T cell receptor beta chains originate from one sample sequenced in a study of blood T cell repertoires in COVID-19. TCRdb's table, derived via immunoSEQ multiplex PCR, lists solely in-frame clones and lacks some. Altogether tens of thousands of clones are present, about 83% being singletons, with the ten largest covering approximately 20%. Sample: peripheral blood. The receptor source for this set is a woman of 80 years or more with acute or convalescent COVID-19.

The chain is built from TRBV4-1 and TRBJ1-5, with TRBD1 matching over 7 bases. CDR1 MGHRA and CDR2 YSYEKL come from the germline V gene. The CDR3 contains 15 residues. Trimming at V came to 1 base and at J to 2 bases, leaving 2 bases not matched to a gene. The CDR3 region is CASSQGQGGNQPQHF. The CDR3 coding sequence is TGCGCCAGCAGCCAAGGACAGGGTGGCAATCAGCCCCAGCATTTT.

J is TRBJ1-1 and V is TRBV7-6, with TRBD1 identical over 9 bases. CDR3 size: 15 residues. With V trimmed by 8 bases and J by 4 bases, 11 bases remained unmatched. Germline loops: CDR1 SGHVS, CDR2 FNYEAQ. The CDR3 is CASQSQPTGGTEAFF. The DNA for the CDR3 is TGTGCCAGCCAATCCCAACCGACAGGGGGCACTGAAGCTTTCTTT.

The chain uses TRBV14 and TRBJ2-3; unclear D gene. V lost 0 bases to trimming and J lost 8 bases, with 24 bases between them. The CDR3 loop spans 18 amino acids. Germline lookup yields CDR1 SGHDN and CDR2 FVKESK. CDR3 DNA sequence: TGTGCCAGCAGCCAAGAAGGATCGAGCCCAGCGCCGTGGTTTACGCAGTATTTT. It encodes CASSQEGSSPAPWFTQYF.

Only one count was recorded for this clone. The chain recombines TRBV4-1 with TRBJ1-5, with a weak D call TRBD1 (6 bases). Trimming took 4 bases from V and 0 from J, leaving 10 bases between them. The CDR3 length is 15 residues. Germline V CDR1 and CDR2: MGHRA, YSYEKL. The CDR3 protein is CASSLGQNSNQPQHF. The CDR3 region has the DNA TGCGCCAGCAGCCTTGGACAGAATAGCAATCAGCCCCAGCATTTT.

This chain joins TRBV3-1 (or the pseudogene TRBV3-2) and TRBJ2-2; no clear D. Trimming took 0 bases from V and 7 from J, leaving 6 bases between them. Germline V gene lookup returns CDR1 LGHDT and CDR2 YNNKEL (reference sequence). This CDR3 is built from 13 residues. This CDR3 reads CASSQDYLGELFF. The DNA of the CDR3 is TGTGCCAGCAGCCAAGATTATCTCGGGGAGCTGTTTTTT.

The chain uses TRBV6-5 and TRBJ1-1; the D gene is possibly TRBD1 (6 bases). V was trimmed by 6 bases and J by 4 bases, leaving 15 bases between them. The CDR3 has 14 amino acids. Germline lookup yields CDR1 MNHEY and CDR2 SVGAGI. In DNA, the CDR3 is TGTGCCAGCAGCCTACAGGGCGGAGGCACTGAAGCTTTCTTT. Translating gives CASSLQGGGTEAFF.

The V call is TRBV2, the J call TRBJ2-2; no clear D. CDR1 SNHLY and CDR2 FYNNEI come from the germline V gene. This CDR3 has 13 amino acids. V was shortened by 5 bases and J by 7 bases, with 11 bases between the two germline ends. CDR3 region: CASSSRLSGELFF. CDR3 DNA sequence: TGTGCCAGCAGTTCCCGTCTAAGCGGGGAGCTGTTTTTT.

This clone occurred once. The CDR3 coding sequence is TGTGCCAGCAGCCAGCGGGGGACTCGGAATGAGCAGTTCTTC. Translation: CASSQRGTRNEQFF. V usage is TRBV3-1 (or the pseudogene TRBV3-2) and J usage is TRBJ2-1, with 7 bases that match TRBD2. From germline, CDR1 is LGHDT and CDR2 YNNKEL (reference sequence). J lost 7 bases, V lost 3 bases, and 6 bases had no gene match. The length of the CDR3 is 14 residues.

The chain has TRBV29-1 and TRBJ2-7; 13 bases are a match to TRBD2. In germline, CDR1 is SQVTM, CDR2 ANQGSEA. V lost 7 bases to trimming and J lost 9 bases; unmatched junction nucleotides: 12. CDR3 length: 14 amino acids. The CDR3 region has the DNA TGCAGCGCCGGAGGGACTAGCGGGACGTTAGGGCAGTACTTC. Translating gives CSAGGTSGTLGQYF.

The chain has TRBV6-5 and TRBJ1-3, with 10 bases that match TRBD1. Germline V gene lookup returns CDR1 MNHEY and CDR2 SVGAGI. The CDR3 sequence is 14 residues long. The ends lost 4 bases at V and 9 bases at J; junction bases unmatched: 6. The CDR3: CASSWDRGIGTIYF. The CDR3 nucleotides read TGTGCCAGCAGTTGGGACAGGGGCATTGGCACCATATATTTT.

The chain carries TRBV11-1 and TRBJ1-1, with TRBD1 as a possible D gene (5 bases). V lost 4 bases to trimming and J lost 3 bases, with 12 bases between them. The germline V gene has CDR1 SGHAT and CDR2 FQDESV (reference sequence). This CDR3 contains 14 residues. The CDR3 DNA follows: TGTGCCAGCAGCTCCGAGGCGGGACACACTGAAGCTTTCTTT. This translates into CASSSEAGHTEAFF.